Below are 26 T cell receptor beta chains sequenced from a single sample in a study of blood T cell repertoires in COVID-19. The data were produced by immunoSEQ multiplex PCR, yet TCRdb's version contains in-frame clones alone and is incomplete. Of about 29,000 clones listed, approximately 85% are singletons. Sequenced: peripheral blood. These receptors came from an elderly woman with COVID-19, enrolled during active disease.

The chain joins TRBV3-1 (or the pseudogene TRBV3-2) to TRBJ2-3; D ambiguous. Per germline, CDR1 LGHDT and CDR2 YNNKEL (reference sequence). This CDR3 has 13 residues. V was cut by 2 bases and J by 0 bases, with 3 bases left in between. CDR3 nucleotide sequence: TGTGCCAGCAGCCAACCTAGCACAGATACGCAGTATTTT. Amino acid sequence: CASSQPSTDTQYF.

This chain connects TRBV6-5 to TRBJ2-7; D gene uncertain. The CDR3 contains 13 residues. With 4 bases removed from V and 6 bases from J, the gap between germline ends came to 13 bases. The V gene's germline CDR1 is MNHEY and CDR2 SVGAGI. The CDR3 here is CASSFGSGREQYF. The CDR3 nucleotides are TGTGCCAGCAGTTTCGGCTCAGGCCGCGAGCAGTACTTC.

This chain joins TRBV3-1 (or the pseudogene TRBV3-2) and TRBJ1-5; 7 bases match TRBD1. The V and J ends lost 0 bases and 4 bases, in that order; junction bases with no gene match: 9. CDR1 and CDR2 (germline): LGHDT, YNNKEL (reference sequence). The CDR3 covers 17 residues. CDR3 sequence (DNA): TGTGCCAGCAGCCAAGATCCAGTGACAGGGTCAAATCAGCCCCAGCATTTT. Translating it yields CASSQDPVTGSNQPQHF.

This clone was counted a few times. This chain uses TRBV3-1 (or the pseudogene TRBV3-2) with TRBJ2-7; D might be TRBD2 (5 bases). Germline-derived CDR1 and CDR2 are LGHDT and YNNKEL (reference sequence). The V and J ends lost 3 bases and 9 bases respectively, with 9 bases between them. CDR3 length equals 11 residues. The CDR3 protein is CASSHGVGQYF. In DNA form, the CDR3 reads TGTGCCAGCAGCCACGGGGTGGGGCAGTACTTC.

This clone appeared a single time. J is TRBJ2-7 and V is TRBV11-2; D call uncertain. The CDR3 extends over 12 amino acids. With 5 bases removed from V and 7 bases from J, the gap between germline ends came to 12 bases. From germline, CDR1 is SGHAT and CDR2 FQNNGV. This chain's CDR3 is CASSTTGWEQYF. CDR3 coding DNA: TGTGCCAGCAGCACGACTGGTTGGGAGCAGTACTTC.

The J gene is TRBJ1-1, the V gene TRBV4-1; TRBD1 might be the D (5 bases). Between the trimmed V and J ends, which lost 4 bases and 4 bases, there was a span of 13 bases. This CDR3 region has 14 residues. The germline V gene has CDR1 MGHRA and CDR2 YSYEKL. In DNA, the CDR3 is TGCGCCAGCAGCCCAGGAGGGGCGAGCACTGAAGCTTTCTTT. Its translation is CASSPGGASTEAFF.

The gene calls are TRBV6-5 and TRBJ1-2, with 9 bases aligning to TRBD1. The CDR3 is 15 residues long. Losses at the gene ends were 7 bases for V and 8 bases for J; bases not matched to a gene: 14. The germline V gene has CDR1 MNHEY and CDR2 SVGAGI. CDR3 in amino acids: CASTPDGTGILGYTF. DNA of the CDR3: TGTGCCAGCACCCCAGACGGGACAGGGATACTAGGCTACACCTTC.

This clone is a singleton in its sample. The chain links TRBV27 to TRBJ2-3; 15 positions match TRBD2. Germline trimming cut 6 bases from V and 0 bases from J; bases unmatched to any gene: 7. Per the germline V gene, CDR1 is MNHEY and CDR2 is SMNVEV (reference sequence). This CDR3 has 18 amino acids. The CDR3 DNA reads TGTGCCAGCAGGCGGACTAGCGGGGGGGCGAGAAGCACAGATACGCAGTATTTT. Translation: CASRRTSGGARSTDTQYF.

The J gene is TRBJ1-4, the V gene TRBV19; 12 bases fit TRBD1. Germline CDR1 LNHDA, CDR2 SQIVND (reference sequence). The ends lost 4 bases at V and 8 bases at J; junction bases unmatched: 8. The CDR3 has 16 residues. CDR3 coding DNA: TGTGCCAGTAGTAGTGGGGGACAGGGGGCAGGAGAAAAACTGTTTTTT. Protein: CASSSGGQGAGEKLFF.

Here the CDR3 DNA reads TGTGCCAGCAGTGAACGCTATAATCAGCCCCAGCATTTT. The encoded protein is CASSERYNQPQHF. The chain is built from TRBV6-1 and TRBJ1-5; D call uncertain. This CDR3 contains 13 residues. In germline, CDR1 is MNHNS, CDR2 SASEGT. Trimming stripped 2 bases from V and 4 bases from J, with 6 bases between.

The chain joins TRBV11-2 to TRBJ2-7; D is perhaps TRBD1 (5 bases). V was pared by 5 bases and J by 3 bases, with 17 bases between. This CDR3 comprises 15 residues. Per the germline V gene, CDR1 is SGHAT and CDR2 is FQNNGV. The CDR3 region has the DNA TGTGCCAGCAGCCTCCAGGGTAATTCTAACTACGAGCAGTACTTC. Translated: CASSLQGNSNYEQYF.

This chain links TRBV18 with TRBJ1-1; D is unclear. The V end lost 6 bases, the J end lost 1 base, and 21 bases lay between the germline ends. This CDR3 has 17 amino acids. Per germline, CDR1 KGHSH and CDR2 LQKENI. CDR3 region: CASSPAAGLVGNTEAFF. The CDR3 DNA reads as TGTGCCAGCTCCCCAGCAGCGGGGTTGGTGGGGAACACTGAAGCTTTCTTT.

The V call is TRBV7-8, the J call TRBJ2-5; D may be TRBD2 (6 bases). CDR1 is SGHVS and CDR2 is FQNEAQ in the germline V gene. The CDR3 consists of 13 residues. The V end was cut by 6 bases, the J end by 3 bases, with 11 bases between. The CDR3 coding sequence is TGTGCCAGCAGGGACTGGGGGGAAGAGACCCAGTACTTC. Translating gives CASRDWGEETQYF.

The rearrangement links TRBV3-1 (or the pseudogene TRBV3-2) to TRBJ1-5; TRBD1 aligns across 10 bases. Germline V gene data show CDR1 as LGHDT and CDR2 as YNNKEL (reference sequence). The CDR3 loop spans 15 amino acids. Trimming took 1 base from V and 7 from J; bases not matched to a gene: 4. The CDR3 DNA reads TGTGCCAGCAGCCAAGGACAGGGGGCCAGCCAGCCCCAGCATTTT. As protein: CASSQGQGASQPQHF.

This chain connects TRBV5-4 to TRBJ2-3; TRBD1 might be the D (7 bases). This CDR3 has 15 amino acids. Germline V gene lookup returns CDR1 SGHNT and CDR2 YYREEE (reference sequence). The germline V and J ends were trimmed by 4 bases and 5 bases, with 17 bases remaining between them. Written as DNA, the CDR3 is TGTGCCAGCAGCCCGCGGGACAGTTTCGTAGATACGCAGTATTTT. Residues: CASSPRDSFVDTQYF.

The chain carries TRBV4-2 and TRBJ2-3, with D maybe TRBD1 (5 bases). CDR1 and CDR2 (germline): LGHNA, YNFKEQ. V lost 3 bases, J lost 1 base, and 14 bases lay in between. The CDR3 loop spans 16 amino acids. Here the CDR3 DNA reads TGTGCCAGCAGCCAGGCAAACTGGGGCGGCACAGATACGCAGTATTTT. This sequence encodes CASSQANWGGTDTQYF.

V gene TRBV3-1 (or the pseudogene TRBV3-2) combines with J gene TRBJ2-3; 8 positions agree with TRBD2. This CDR3 comprises 16 residues. V lost 7 bases, J lost 4 bases, and 13 bases stayed unmatched. In germline, CDR1 is LGHDT, CDR2 YNNKEL (reference sequence). This CDR3 reads CASNKPGTRGADTQYF. CDR3 bases: TGTGCCAGCAACAAACCGGGGACTAGAGGCGCAGATACGCAGTATTTT.

The CDR3 sequence is CAWSDRPGQGLSEKLFF. The DNA of the CDR3 is TGTGCCTGGAGTGACCGACCGGGACAGGGATTGAGTGAAAAACTGTTTTTT. The V gene is TRBV30, the J gene TRBJ1-4, with 9 bases lining up with TRBD1. Germline V CDR1 and CDR2: GTSNPN, SVGIG (reference sequence). The junction had 13 bases not matched to a gene; V was cut back by 1 base and J by 7 bases. The CDR3 consists of 17 residues. The variable domain in full, completed from reference TRBV30 and TRBJ1-4, reads SQTIHQWPATLVQPVGSPLSLECTVEGTSNPNLYWYRQAAGRGLQLLFYSVGIGQISSEVPQNLSASRPQDRQFILSSKKLLLSDSGFYLCAWSDRPGQGLSEKLFFGSGTQLSVL.

J is TRBJ2-7 and V is TRBV12-3 or TRBV12-4; D not certain. This CDR3 spans 13 amino acids. Trimming left V 5 bases short and J 0 bases short, with 8 bases between. The CDR3 loop reads CASSGSSSYEQYF. The CDR3 coding sequence is TGTGCCAGCAGTGGGTCTAGCTCCTACGAGCAGTACTTC.

The chain couples TRBV7-2 to TRBJ1-5; tentative D call: TRBD1 (5 bases). CDR1 is SGHTA, CDR2 FQGNSA, per germline. V lost 4 bases to trimming and J lost 7 bases, with 8 bases between them. This CDR3 spans 12 amino acids. CDR3 sequence: CASSSPGQPQHF. In DNA form, the CDR3 reads TGTGCCAGCAGCTCCCCAGGGCAGCCCCAGCATTTT.

This clone was found once. V and J are TRBV5-1 and TRBJ2-2; a weak D match, TRBD1 (6 bases). CDR3 length: 16 residues. Germline V gene data show CDR1 as SGHRS and CDR2 as YFSETQ. Deletions cut 4 bases from V and 4 bases from J, with 17 bases between. The CDR3 sequence: CASSVRADRRTGELFF. CDR3 bases: TGCGCCAGCAGCGTAAGAGCTGACAGGCGCACCGGGGAGCTGTTTTTT.

The rearrangement uses TRBV4-1 and TRBJ2-1, with D tentatively TRBD2 (6 bases). Germline V lookup: CDR1 MGHRA, CDR2 YSYEKL. There are 16 residues in the CDR3. Trimming removed 0 bases from V and 6 bases from J, with 15 bases in between. The CDR3 DNA reads as TGCGCCAGCAGCCAAGAAGCGCGGGGCAACTTCAATGAGCAGTTCTTC. Translating it yields CASSQEARGNFNEQFF.

The genes are TRBV9 and TRBJ1-2; no firm D call. The germline V and J ends were trimmed by 1 base and 7 bases, with 14 bases remaining between them. The CDR3 extends over 14 amino acids. In germline, CDR1 is SGDLS, CDR2 YYNGEE. The CDR3 DNA reads TGTGCCAGCAGCGTATCGGGAAGGGAAGGTGGCTACACCTTC. As protein: CASSVSGREGGYTF.

V usage is TRBV3-1 (or the pseudogene TRBV3-2) and J usage is TRBJ2-7, with 9 bases that match TRBD2. V trimming: 0 bases; J trimming: 7 bases; junction bases outside the gene matches: 13. The CDR3 totals 17 residues. In germline, CDR1 is LGHDT, CDR2 YNNKEL (reference sequence). CDR3 region: CASSQELGRIAGEEQYF. The CDR3 DNA is TGTGCCAGCAGCCAAGAGTTGGGGCGAATAGCGGGGGAAGAGCAGTACTTC.

V gene TRBV6-2 or TRBV6-3 combines with J gene TRBJ1-6; D not resolved. The germline V gene has CDR1 MNHEY and CDR2 SVGEGT. With 4 bases removed from V and 7 bases from J, the gap between germline ends came to 14 bases. The CDR3 is made up of 15 amino acids. The CDR3 is CASSSGSGGNSPLHF. CDR3 coding DNA: TGTGCCAGCAGTTCAGGCAGCGGAGGAAATTCACCCCTCCACTTT.

J is TRBJ2-7 and V is TRBV5-5; D perhaps matches TRBD2 (7 bases). Germline V gives CDR1 SGHKS, CDR2 YYEKEE (reference sequence). The CDR3 contains 13 residues. V was shortened by 3 bases and J by 5 bases, with 12 bases between the two germline ends. CDR3 in amino acids: CASSSSGGHEQYF. The CDR3 region has the DNA TGTGCCAGCAGCTCCTCGGGGGGCCACGAGCAGTACTTC. The variable domain in full, with the rest retrieved from reference TRBV5-5 and TRBJ2-7, is DAGVTQSPTHLIKTRGQQVTLRCSPISGHKSVSWYQQVLGQGPQFIFQYYEKEERGRGNFPDRFSARQFPNYSSELNVNALLLGDSALYLCASSSSGGHEQYFGPGTRLTVT.